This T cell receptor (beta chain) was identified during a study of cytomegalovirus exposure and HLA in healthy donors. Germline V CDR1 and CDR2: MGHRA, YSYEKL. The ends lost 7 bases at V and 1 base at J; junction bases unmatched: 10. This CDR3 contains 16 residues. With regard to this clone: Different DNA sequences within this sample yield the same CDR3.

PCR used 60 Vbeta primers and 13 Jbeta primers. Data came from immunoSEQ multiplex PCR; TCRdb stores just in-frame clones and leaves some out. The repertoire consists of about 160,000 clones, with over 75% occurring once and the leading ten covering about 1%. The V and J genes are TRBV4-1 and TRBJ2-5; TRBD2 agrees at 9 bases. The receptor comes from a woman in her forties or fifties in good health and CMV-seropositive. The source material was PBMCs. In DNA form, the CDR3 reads TGCGCCAGCAACGGTGTAGCGGGAGTAGGCCAAGAGACCCAGTACTTC. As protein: CASNGVAGVGQETQYF.